This T cell receptor (beta chain) was profiled in a study of cytomegalovirus exposure and HLA in healthy donors. Study-level findings and limits: TCR clusters originating in the first cohort tended to co-occur in the approximately 130 validation repertoires, according to a later analysis. Per published reports, the classifier diagnosed cytomegalovirus status with high specificity and sensitivity.

Germline assignment: CDR1 MNHNS and CDR2 SASEGT. The CDR3 runs 15 residues. V lost 7 bases, J lost 0 bases, and 6 bases stayed unmatched. TCRdb's copy holds only in-frame clones and misses some; the assay was immunoSEQ multiplex PCR. This sample has about 140,000 clones, with roughly 90% found just once. Concerning this clone: What it recognizes is unknown.

V usage is TRBV6-1 and J usage is TRBJ1-2; 9 positions agree with TRBD1. The specimen was PBMCs. This TCR derives from a man in his late teens or twenties in good health and CMV-seronegative. The CDR3 is CASTGTGTSNYGYTF. The CDR3 nucleotides are TGTGCCAGCACCGGGACAGGGACGTCTAACTATGGCTACACCTTC.